One and the same sample provided the 26 T cell receptor beta chains below, sequenced in a study of T cell repertoires in cytomegalovirus infection. For these receptors, no antigen is known. One entry per CDR3 protein results from TCRdb running MiXCR on the reads. The sample holds approximately 910,000 distinct CDR3 sequences, about a third seen once. Sequencing was performed on cultured CD8+ T cells from PBMCs, taken from culture after CMV antigen stimulation. All receptors come from a human donor in good health (CMV status not recorded). Some clones in this sample may be carry-over from other donors' samples.

The V call is TRBV10-3, the J call TRBJ1-1; TRBD1 might be the D (5 bases). Germline V gene lookup returns CDR1 ENHRY and CDR2 SYGVKD. This CDR3 has 14 residues. The V end lost 4 bases, the J end lost 1 base, and 10 bases lay between the germline ends. The CDR3 is CAISVGATNTEAFF. The CDR3 DNA reads TGTGCCATCAGTGTAGGGGCCACGAACACTGAAGCTTTCTTT.

CDR3 sequence (DNA): TGTGCCAGTAGTATTATGCCGGAGGGAATTCAGCCCCAGCATTTT. Protein product: CASSIMPEGIQPQHF. V gene TRBV19 combines with J gene TRBJ1-5; no reliable D call. The CDR3 extends over 15 amino acids. V was shortened by 3 bases and J by 6 bases, with 15 bases between the two germline ends. Per the germline V gene, CDR1 is LNHDA and CDR2 is SQIVND (reference sequence).

This clonotype occurred many times. V and J are TRBV7-2 and TRBJ1-3; no clear D gene. Germline V gives CDR1 SGHTA, CDR2 FQGNSA. The CDR3 spans 14 residues. The V end lost 3 bases, the J end lost 0 bases, and 6 bases lay between the germline ends. In DNA, the CDR3 is TGTGCCAGCAGCTTTGACAACTCTGGAAACACCATATATTTT. Protein: CASSFDNSGNTIYF.

Details on this clonotype: This sequence may be a read error, since a much larger clone differs from it by one base. This likely comes from a read error, as the CDR3 has no conserved phenylalanine or tryptophan at its end. This chain uses TRBV7-6 with TRBJ2-3; TRBD2 agrees at 8 bases. Looked up from germline, CDR1 is SGHVS and CDR2 is FNYEAQ. The CDR3 contains 17 residues. V dropped 2 bases and J dropped 2; count of bases not matched to a gene: 9. This chain's CDR3 is CASSLRSRGGFTDTQYY. In DNA form, the CDR3 reads TGTGCCAGCAGCTTACGTTCCCGGGGGGGCTTCACAGATACGCAGTATTAT.

The CDR3 DNA is TGTGCCAGCAGTGGTCTTGATGGCTACACCTTC. Its protein product is CASSGLDGYTF. This sequence joins TRBV27 and TRBJ1-2; D uncertain. V was cut by 5 bases and J by 6 bases, with 7 bases left in between. CDR3 length: 11 amino acids. Germline values: CDR1 MNHEY, CDR2 SMNVEV (reference sequence).

V is TRBV5-6 and J is TRBJ2-3; TRBD2 aligns across 11 bases. The CDR3 consists of 20 residues. V trimming: 1 base; J trimming: 4 bases; junction bases outside the gene matches: 17. Germline loops: CDR1 SGHDT, CDR2 YYEEEE. CDR3 region: CASSLPYRLAGSRGADTQYF. The CDR3 region has the DNA TGTGCCAGCAGCTTGCCGTATCGACTAGCGGGGAGCCGGGGCGCAGATACGCAGTATTTT.

This rearrangement joins TRBV6-1 to TRBJ1-4; D is ambiguous. The V and J ends lost 2 bases and 6 bases respectively, with 7 bases between them. Germline-derived CDR1 and CDR2 are MNHNS and SASEGT. This CDR3 spans 13 amino acids. The CDR3 DNA follows: TGTGCCAGCAGTGAATGGTTTGATGAAAAACTGTTTTTT. It specifies CASSEWFDEKLFF.

This clonotype has at least ten counts. The rearrangement uses TRBV7-8 and TRBJ2-7; D uncertain. CDR1 is SGHVS, CDR2 FQNEAQ, per germline. The CDR3 extends over 14 amino acids. Trimming left V 4 bases short and J 2 bases short, with 12 bases between. The chain's CDR3 is CASSSITRTYEQYV. In nucleotides, the CDR3 is TGTGCCAGCAGCTCAATTACGAGAACCTACGAGCAGTACGTC.

This clonotype has a handful of counts. V and J are TRBV27 and TRBJ1-4; weak D call: TRBD1 (5 bases). This CDR3 has 16 residues. Trimming took off 6 bases at V and 0 bases at J, with 14 bases between the two ends. CDR1 MNHEY and CDR2 SMNVEV come from the germline V gene (reference sequence). The CDR3 loop is CASRRIGTSTNEKLFF. The CDR3 coding sequence is TGTGCCAGCAGAAGAATCGGGACCTCAACTAATGAAAAACTGTTTTTT.

The CDR3 region has the DNA TGTGCCAGCAGCCGGACAGGGGGCGGCTACACCTTC. Its protein product is CASSRTGGGYTF. The rearrangement uses TRBV7-9 and TRBJ1-2, with 11 bases fitting TRBD1. Trimming removed 5 bases from V and 8 bases from J; junction bases left unmatched: 1. Looked up from germline, CDR1 is SEHNR and CDR2 is FQNEAQ (reference sequence). The CDR3 loop spans 12 amino acids. Looking up the rest from reference TRBV7-9 and TRBJ1-2 gives the full variable domain: DTGVSQNPRHKITKRGQNVTFRCDPISEHNRLYWYRQTLGQGPEFLTYFQNEAQLEKSRLLSDRFSAERPKGSFSTLEIQRTEQGDSAMYLCASSRTGGGYTFGSGTRLTVV.

This clonotype has only a few counts. The rearrangement links TRBV7-9 to TRBJ1-2, with TRBD1 matching over 7 bases. This CDR3 has 15 residues. Per the germline V gene, CDR1 is SEHNR and CDR2 is FQNEAQ (reference sequence). V was clipped by 2 bases and J by 4 bases; unmatched bases: 7. As DNA, the CDR3 is TGTGCCAGCAGCTTAAACGGACAGGAGGTCTATGGCTACACCTTC. This gives the protein CASSLNGQEVYGYTF.

The V call is TRBV29-1, the J call TRBJ2-2; 7 bases line up with TRBD1. The ends lost 4 bases at V and 6 bases at J; junction bases unmatched: 8. This CDR3 spans 14 amino acids. Germline-derived CDR1 and CDR2 are SQVTM and ANQGSEA. CDR3 nucleotides: TGCAGCGTTGGACAGGGAAGGGTTCCCGGGGAGCTGTTTTTT. This encodes CSVGQGRVPGELFF.

This clonotype was seen only a few times. The V call is TRBV6-5, the J call TRBJ2-1, with D unclear. Trimming cost V 6 bases and J 6 bases, with 15 bases left between them. The CDR3 extends over 14 amino acids. The V gene's germline CDR1 is MNHEY and CDR2 SVGAGI. CDR3 nucleotides: TGTGCCAGCAGCCCCTCTTCGGTCCGCAATGAGCAGTTCTTC. Its protein is CASSPSSVRNEQFF.

This sequence joins TRBV5-4 and TRBJ2-7; 9 bases agree with TRBD1. Per germline, CDR1 SGHNT and CDR2 YYREEE (reference sequence). V shed 1 base, J shed 5 bases, and the junction held 4 bases outside the gene matches. The CDR3 runs 14 residues. CDR3 sequence (DNA): TGTGCCAGCAGCTTGTACAGGGGGCGCGACGAGCAGTACTTC. This sequence encodes CASSLYRGRDEQYF.

This clonotype was counted a few times. This chain connects TRBV28 to TRBJ1-1, with a possible D match to TRBD1 (5 bases). The CDR3 loop spans 16 amino acids. V was cut by 5 bases and J by 0 bases, with 16 bases left in between. CDR1 is MDHEN, CDR2 SYDVKM, per germline. DNA of the CDR3: TGTGCCAGCAGTCCCGACAGTAGAACTCTGAACACTGAAGCTTTCTTT. It specifies CASSPDSRTLNTEAFF. Variable domain in full (rest from reference TRBV28 and TRBJ1-1): DVKVTQSSRYLVKRTGEKVFLECVQDMDHENMFWYRQDPGLGLRLIYFSYDVKMKEKGDIPEGYSVSREKKERFSLILESASTNQTSMYLCASSPDSRTLNTEAFFGQGTRLTVV.

The rearrangement uses TRBV4-3 and TRBJ2-2, with 10 positions matching TRBD1. Germline-derived CDR1 and CDR2 are LGHNA and YSLEER. CDR3 size: 16 residues. J was trimmed by 5 bases and V by 4 bases; bases with no gene match: 7. This CDR3 reads CASSPDRGLGTGELFF. CDR3 nucleotide sequence: TGCGCCAGCAGCCCAGACAGGGGGCTAGGAACCGGGGAGCTGTTTTTT.

This clonotype was found a few times. The CDR3 DNA reads TGTGCCAGCAGTTTATCGGAGACGGCCCTCTCCTACGAGCAGTACTTC. Translated: CASSLSETALSYEQYF. The chain is built from TRBV27 and TRBJ2-7; D gene ambiguous. The CDR3 sequence is 16 residues long. V was cut by 0 bases and J by 0 bases, with 12 bases left in between. Germline-derived CDR1 and CDR2 are MNHEY and SMNVEV (reference sequence).

As to this clonotype: A much more abundant neighbour one base away suggests this may be a read error. The V and J genes are TRBV7-8 and TRBJ2-7; 11 nucleotides match TRBD2. This CDR3 is 15 amino acids long. Germline V gives CDR1 SGHVS, CDR2 FQNEAQ. For the CDR3, the DNA is TGTGCCAGCGGCTTAACTAGCGGGAGCTCCTACGAGCAGTACTTC. Translation gives CASGLTSGSSYEQYF.

This clonotype was counted between two and nine times. The rearrangement links TRBV6-5 to TRBJ2-1; D may be TRBD1 (5 bases). V lost 3 bases, J lost 5 bases, and 14 bases lay in between. Germline V gene sequence: CDR1 MNHEY, CDR2 SVGAGI. The CDR3 covers 15 residues. CDR3 sequence: CASSYMGRQNNEQFF. The CDR3, as DNA: TGTGCCAGCAGTTATATGGGGCGACAGAACAATGAGCAGTTCTTC.

There are many counts of this clonotype. A read error may produce the germline difference seen at one junction end. The rearrangement joins TRBV27 to TRBJ1-5; tentative D call: TRBD1 (5 bases). Germline CDR1 and CDR2: MNHEY and SMNVEV (reference sequence). The length of the CDR3 is 15 residues. In DNA form, the CDR3 reads TGTGCCAGCAGCTTATCCGGGGGTAGCAATCAGCCCCAGCATTTT. Encoded protein: CASSLSGGSNQPQHF.

This clonotype was observed a few times. The chain joins TRBV6-5 to TRBJ1-2, with D perhaps matching TRBD1 (5 bases). The CDR3 runs to 15 residues. The germline V gene has CDR1 MNHEY and CDR2 SVGAGI. Trimming left V 5 bases short and J 4 bases short, with 17 bases between. The CDR3 DNA is TGTGCCAGCAGTGTCAGCCAGGGTCTTGCCTATGGCTACACCTTC. Translating it yields CASSVSQGLAYGYTF.

This chain uses TRBV5-1 with TRBJ2-1, with D maybe TRBD2 (6 bases). Germline CDR1 SGHRS, CDR2 YFSETQ. V was pared by 4 bases and J by 1 base, with 15 bases between. This CDR3 is built from 16 residues. CDR3 protein: CASSPSGVGSYNEQFF. Written as DNA, the CDR3 is TGCGCCAGCAGCCCCTCGGGGGTTGGGTCCTACAATGAGCAGTTCTTC.

This clonotype came up a few times. The chain carries TRBV4-2 and TRBJ1-1; D is uncertain. The CDR3 has 14 residues. Germline V gives CDR1 LGHNA, CDR2 YNFKEQ. V was shortened by 4 bases and J by 2 bases, with 11 bases between the two germline ends. CDR3 in amino acids: CASSPSLYNTEAFF. In DNA, the CDR3 is TGTGCCAGCAGCCCCTCCCTCTATAACACTGAAGCTTTCTTT.

This rearrangement joins TRBV19 to TRBJ1-1, with TRBD1 matching 7 bases. V lost 3 bases, J lost 4 bases, and 5 bases stayed unmatched. CDR1 is LNHDA and CDR2 is SQIVND in the germline V gene (reference sequence). The CDR3 totals 14 residues. The CDR3 region has the DNA TGTGCCAGTAGTATCAGTCAGGGGGGCACTGAAGCTTTCTTT. This translates into CASSISQGGTEAFF. Complete variable domain (other parts from reference TRBV19 and TRBJ1-1): DGGITQSPKYLFRKEGQNVTLSCEQNLNHDAMYWYRQDPGQGLRLIYYSQIVNDFQKGDIAEGYSVSREKKESFPLTVTSAQKNPTAFYLCASSISQGGTEAFFGQGTRLTVV.

V and J are TRBV6-5 and TRBJ2-2; TRBD2 matches 12 bases. Germline V gene sequence: CDR1 MNHEY, CDR2 SVGAGI. V lost 2 bases and J lost 6; bases outside the gene matches: 4. The CDR3 sequence is 16 residues long. DNA of the CDR3: TGTGCCAGCAGTTACGCTAGCGGGGGGGGGGCCGGGGAGCTGTTTTTT. Translated: CASSYASGGGAGELFF.

This sequence joins TRBV19 and TRBJ1-5; 10 bases agree with TRBD1. CDR3 size: 18 residues. CDR1 LNHDA and CDR2 SQIVND come from the germline V gene (reference sequence). The trim removed 5 bases at V and 4 bases at J, leaving 14 bases unmatched. In DNA, the CDR3 is TGTGCCAGTAGTTCCCCCCCGGGACAGGGGTTTTTGAATCAGCCCCAGCATTTT. It encodes CASSSPPGQGFLNQPQHF.